Each of the 13 T cell receptor beta chains below was sequenced from the same sample in a study of cytomegalovirus exposure and HLA in healthy donors. PCR amplification relied on 60 Vbeta primers (plus 13 Jbeta primers). Produced via immunoSEQ multiplex PCR; TCRdb's table is partial and in-frame only. The sample shows nearly 200,000 clones, 77% of them seen only once. Specimen: PBMCs. These receptors were taken from a woman in her twenties or thirties in good health and CMV-seropositive.

Only a few counts were recorded for this clone. This rearrangement joins TRBV7-6 to TRBJ2-2, with 9 bases identical to TRBD2. Trimming removed 2 bases from V and 4 bases from J; junction bases left unmatched: 11. Looked up from germline, CDR1 is SGHVS and CDR2 is FNYEAQ. CDR3 length equals 18 residues. As DNA, the CDR3 is TGTGCCAGCAGCTTATTCGTGGTGGATAGCGGGGGCACCGGGGAGCTGTTTTTT. This gives the protein CASSLFVVDSGGTGELFF.

J is TRBJ1-1 and V is TRBV4-3; D remains ambiguous. V gave up 1 base and J gave up 1 base, with 10 bases separating them. Germline V gene lookup returns CDR1 LGHNA and CDR2 YSLEER. This CDR3 is built from 15 residues. The CDR3 nucleotides read TGCGCCAGCAGCCAAGCCCCCGGTAGGAACACTGAAGCTTTCTTT. This gives the protein CASSQAPGRNTEAFF.

The chain joins TRBV5-1 to TRBJ2-5, with TRBD2 matching over 8 bases. From germline, CDR1 is SGHRS and CDR2 YFSETQ. The V gene end was trimmed by 0 bases and the J gene end by 0 bases; junction bases not matched to a gene: 10. The CDR3 consists of 18 residues. In DNA, the CDR3 is TGCGCCAGCAGCTTGGAACTCTCGACTAGCGCATACCAAGAGACCCAGTACTTC. Protein sequence: CASSLELSTSAYQETQYF.

This chain joins TRBV5-1 and TRBJ2-7; 15 positions match TRBD2. J lost 3 bases, V lost 0 bases, and 7 bases had no gene match. Germline CDR1 reads SGHRS; CDR2 reads YFSETQ. There are 18 residues in the CDR3. The CDR3 DNA reads TGCGCCAGCAGCTTGGGGACTAGCGGGAGGGCCGCGCTCTACGAGCAGTACTTC. Amino acid sequence: CASSLGTSGRAALYEQYF.

V is TRBV5-1 and J is TRBJ2-5; 7 positions match TRBD1. Per the germline V gene, CDR1 is SGHRS and CDR2 is YFSETQ. J was trimmed by 2 bases and V by 4 bases; bases with no gene match: 8. This CDR3 region has 15 residues. The CDR3 nucleotides are TGCGCCAGCAGCACGCGACAGGGCCCTCAAGAGACCCAGTACTTC. Translation: CASSTRQGPQETQYF.

This chain connects TRBV7-8 to TRBJ2-5; 9 bases map to TRBD1. The length of the CDR3 is 16 residues. Germline values: CDR1 SGHVS, CDR2 FQNEAQ. Trimming at V came to 2 bases and at J to 2 bases, leaving 6 bases not matched to a gene. Here the CDR3 DNA reads TGTGCCAGCAGCTTATGGGGACAGGGTCTACAAGAGACCCAGTACTTC. This encodes CASSLWGQGLQETQYF.

The chain couples TRBV7-2 to TRBJ2-5, with 10 bases aligning to TRBD1. The CDR3 extends over 15 amino acids. The V and J ends lost 1 base and 4 bases, in that order; junction bases with no gene match: 3. Germline V gene sequence: CDR1 SGHTA, CDR2 FQGNSA. The CDR3 sequence: CASSLGGQGTETQYF. Written as DNA, the CDR3 is TGTGCCAGCAGCTTAGGGGGACAGGGGACAGAGACCCAGTACTTC.

The chain links TRBV7-8 to TRBJ1-4, with a weak D call TRBD1 (5 bases). Deletions cut 5 bases from V and 0 bases from J, with 16 bases between. Germline V lookup: CDR1 SGHVS, CDR2 FQNEAQ. The CDR3 totals 17 residues. The CDR3 nucleotides are TGTGCCAGCAGCCCCCCCGGGGGGTTCCCAACTAATGAAAAACTGTTTTTT. It yields the protein CASSPPGGFPTNEKLFF.

The chain carries TRBV19 and TRBJ1-2, with 9 bases aligning to TRBD1. Trimming cost V 4 bases and J 4 bases; bases outside gene matches: 4. This CDR3 contains 14 residues. Per the germline V gene, CDR1 is LNHDA and CDR2 is SQIVND (reference sequence). CDR3 sequence (DNA): TGTGCCAGTAGTAACCGGGACAGGGCCTATGGCTACACCTTC. Translated: CASSNRDRAYGYTF.

This chain joins TRBV4-1 and TRBJ2-4; 7 nucleotides line up with TRBD1. Germline V gene lookup returns CDR1 MGHRA and CDR2 YSYEKL. V lost 1 base to trimming and J lost 0 bases; unmatched junction nucleotides: 9. The CDR3 runs 18 residues. Here the CDR3 DNA reads TGCGCCAGCAGCCAAGTTGGAAGGGACAGCTTAGCCAAAAACATTCAGTACTTC. It is translated as CASSQVGRDSLAKNIQYF.

The chain combines TRBV7-2 with TRBJ2-3; TRBD2 matches at 16 bases. J lost 6 bases, V lost 2 bases, and 11 bases had no gene match. Looked up from germline, CDR1 is SGHTA and CDR2 is FQGNSA. This CDR3 is 19 amino acids long. CDR3: CASSLFFGTSGGASDTQYF. As DNA, the CDR3 is TGTGCCAGCAGCTTATTTTTCGGGACTAGCGGGGGGGCATCCGATACGCAGTATTTT.

The chain uses TRBV30 and TRBJ1-6; 9 bases match TRBD1. This CDR3 has 15 amino acids. With 2 bases clipped from V and 7 bases from J, the junction kept 6 bases outside the gene matches. Germline CDR1 reads GTSNPN; CDR2 reads SVGIG (reference sequence). The CDR3 nucleotides read TGTGCCTGGAGTCCTGGGACAGGGAAAAATTCACCCCTCCACTTT. Its protein is CAWSPGTGKNSPLHF.

The chain recombines TRBV29-1 with TRBJ2-5; D is possibly TRBD2 (6 bases). CDR1 and CDR2 from the germline V gene are SQVTM and ANQGSEA. Between the trimmed V and J ends, which lost 7 bases and 5 bases, there was a span of 11 bases. This CDR3 has 11 residues. In DNA, the CDR3 is TGCAGCGATACCGGAGGGGAGACCCAGTACTTC. This encodes CSDTGGETQYF.